Each of the 10 T cell receptor beta chains below was sequenced from the same sample in a study of blood T cell repertoires in COVID-19. Using immunoSEQ multiplex PCR, the repertoire was profiled, and TCRdb retains in-frame clones only, with some absent. Here the sample spans fewer than 450,000 clones, more than 75% being singletons. The specimen was PBMCs or T cells enriched from blood (not recorded which). These receptors all come from a woman in her twenties or thirties who had recovered from COVID-19.

The chain combines TRBV16 with TRBJ1-5; possibly TRBD1 for D (6 bases). Germline V gene sequence: CDR1 KGHSY, CDR2 FQNENV. The length of the CDR3 is 17 residues. Trimming removed 0 bases from V and 2 bases from J, with 14 bases in between. CDR3 protein: CASSQSGAGLGNQPQHF. CDR3 coding DNA: TGTGCCAGCAGCCAATCGGGGGCAGGGCTGGGCAATCAGCCCCAGCATTTT.

This chain uses TRBV4-2 with TRBJ1-4; 12 nucleotides agree with TRBD1. This CDR3 is built from 19 residues. The germline CDR1 and CDR2 sequences are LGHNA and YNFKEQ. Trimming took 0 bases from V and 0 from J; bases not matched to a gene: 5. The CDR3 sequence is CASSQDRDRGPATNEKLFF. The CDR3 DNA reads as TGTGCCAGCAGCCAAGATCGGGACAGGGGGCCTGCAACTAATGAAAAACTGTTTTTT.

The rearrangement joins TRBV20-1 to TRBJ1-5; possible D gene TRBD1, 6 bases. Germline V gene lookup returns CDR1 DFQATT and CDR2 SNEGSKA (reference sequence). The length of the CDR3 is 15 residues. The V end lost 3 bases, the J end lost 3 bases, and 15 bases lay between the germline ends. The CDR3: CSASDHRVSNQPQHF. DNA for the CDR3: TGCAGTGCTAGTGATCACAGGGTTTCCAATCAGCCCCAGCATTTT.

The chain employs TRBV18 and TRBJ2-7; tentative D call: TRBD2 (5 bases). V was shortened by 2 bases and J by 7 bases, with 6 bases between the two germline ends. The CDR3 has 11 amino acids. Germline V gene data show CDR1 as KGHSH and CDR2 as LQKENI. The CDR3 loop reads CASSPSGEQYF. CDR3 in DNA: TGTGCCAGCTCACCATCGGGGGAGCAGTACTTC.

The genes are TRBV5-1 and TRBJ1-2, with D possibly TRBD1 on 5 matching bases. The germline V gene has CDR1 SGHRS and CDR2 YFSETQ. The CDR3 loop spans 13 amino acids. V was trimmed by 4 bases and J by 3 bases, leaving 10 bases between them. The CDR3 loop reads CASSRDSHYGYTF. As DNA, the CDR3 is TGCGCCAGCAGCCGGGACTCACACTATGGCTACACCTTC.

This chain connects TRBV4-3 to TRBJ1-2, with D possibly TRBD1 on 5 matching bases. The CDR3 runs 15 residues. The germline V gene encodes CDR1 LGHNA and CDR2 YSLEER. V was shortened by 0 bases and J by 2 bases, with 10 bases between the two germline ends. The CDR3 reads CASSQDGRQNYGYTF. The DNA of the CDR3 is TGCGCCAGCAGCCAAGACGGTAGACAGAACTATGGCTACACCTTC.

This clone has only a few counts. V is TRBV24-1 and J is TRBJ1-2; 7 bases are a match to TRBD1. Trimming at V came to 4 bases and at J to 9 bases, leaving 7 bases not matched to a gene. In germline, CDR1 is KGHDR, CDR2 SFDVKD. CDR3 length: 13 residues. The CDR3 sequence is CATSDGTDPRYTF. CDR3 coding DNA: TGTGCCACCAGTGACGGGACAGATCCACGCTACACCTTC.

The chain employs TRBV24-1 and TRBJ2-2; TRBD1 aligns across 11 bases. This CDR3 comprises 19 residues. Germline CDR1 reads KGHDR; CDR2 reads SFDVKD. J was trimmed by 3 bases and V by 5 bases; bases with no gene match: 13. The CDR3 protein is CATSVRTGGGIWDTGELFF. CDR3 bases: TGTGCCACCAGTGTCAGGACAGGGGGCGGTATCTGGGACACCGGGGAGCTGTTTTTT.

The chain recombines TRBV28 with TRBJ1-2; 8 nucleotides align to TRBD1. Germline V CDR1 and CDR2: MDHEN, SYDVKM. Unmatched junction bases numbered 1, after V lost 6 bases and J lost 4 bases. This CDR3 spans 12 amino acids. The CDR3 DNA reads as TGTGCCAGCAGGCAGGGGGCCTATGGCTACACCTTC. This codes for CASRQGAYGYTF.

This sequence joins TRBV30 and TRBJ1-3, with D maybe TRBD1 (5 bases). CDR1 is GTSNPN and CDR2 is SVGIG in the germline V gene (reference sequence). V lost 3 bases and J lost 4, with 13 bases in between. The CDR3 spans 14 residues. The CDR3 sequence is CAWSPGHSGNTIYF. CDR3 sequence (DNA): TGTGCCTGGAGCCCCGGACACTCGGGAAACACCATATATTTT.